This record covers a single T cell receptor (beta chain). What it binds is unknown. The germline V gene encodes CDR1 MNHNS and CDR2 SASEGT. CDR3 size: 11 residues. Trimming took off 8 bases at V and 9 bases at J, with 11 bases between the two ends. The PCR made use of 60 Vbeta and 13 Jbeta primers. Original processing methods: Tens of millions of unique TCR beta chains, roughly 10 million shared, were counted in a later analysis. TCRdb keeps only in-frame clones here, not all; method: immunoSEQ multiplex PCR. V and J calls and clone size are given by that table; D and trimming were obtained from the DNA. The data show around 130,000 clones, with about 80% seen just once and just over 2.5% held by the top ten. This sample is part of a study of cytomegalovirus exposure and HLA in healthy donors. Study-level results: For most TCR beta V segments, an earlier analysis put the productive rate at about 87% or about 30% of the time. High specificity and sensitivity for cytomegalovirus status were reported for the classifier. Confirmation in vitro established that a few CMV-associated chains were specific for CMV antigens.

Sequenced material: PBMCs. The receptor comes from a man aged 25-45 years in good health and CMV-seronegative. J is TRBJ1-5 and V is TRBV6-1; D not resolved. The CDR3 DNA is TGTGCCAGCTGGGAGGAAGGGCCCCAGCATTTT. It is translated as CASWEEGPQHF.